A single sample is the source of the 12 T cell receptor beta chains below, sequenced in a study of shared clonotypes between healthy human individuals. Sequencing was performed with immunoSEQ multiplex PCR; in TCRdb, only in-frame clones are kept and a portion is missing. The sample contains 550,000 to 850,000 clones, 72% of which appear only once. The sample comprised memory CD4+ T cells sorted from blood. Subset defined: CD45RA-negative fraction. Source of these receptors: a woman aged 25 to 39 in good health.

This clone has a handful of counts. Other DNA sequences in the sample encode the same CDR3. This CDR3 reads CASSTGTGGLEQYF. The CDR3 DNA sequence: TGCGCCAGCAGCACCGGGACAGGGGGATTAGAGCAGTACTTC. The V call is TRBV5-1, the J call TRBJ2-7, with 11 bases aligning to TRBD1. Germline-derived CDR1 and CDR2 are SGHRS and YFSETQ. The ends lost 4 bases at V and 7 bases at J; junction bases unmatched: 7. The CDR3 covers 14 residues. Supplemented by reference TRBV5-1 and TRBJ2-7, the full variable domain reads KAGVTQTPRYLIKTRGQQVTLSCSPISGHRSVSWYQQTPGQGLQFLFEYFSETQRNKGNFPGRFSGRQFSNSRSEMNVSTLELGDSALYLCASSTGTGGLEQYFGPGTRLTVT.

This clone was seen at least ten times. J is TRBJ1-3 and V is TRBV5-8; D is unclear. Trimming removed 6 bases at V and 0 bases at J, with 7 bases between. Germline V lookup: CDR1 SGHTS, CDR2 YDEGEE. This CDR3 contains 13 residues. This chain's CDR3 is CASTRPSGNTIYF. The CDR3 DNA reads as TGTGCCAGCACCCGGCCCTCTGGAAACACCATATATTTT.

This sequence joins TRBV19 and TRBJ2-3; 8 positions match TRBD2. This CDR3 is built from 16 residues. Trimming removed 7 bases from V and 4 bases from J; junction bases left unmatched: 13. Germline CDR1 reads LNHDA; CDR2 reads SQIVND (reference sequence). The CDR3 is CASTPRWGLGPDTQYF. The CDR3 nucleotides are TGTGCCAGTACCCCTCGATGGGGACTAGGACCAGATACGCAGTATTTT.

The chain combines TRBV11-2 with TRBJ2-7; 9 bases are a match to TRBD1. Germline V gene data show CDR1 as SGHAT and CDR2 as FQNNGV. V dropped 5 bases and J dropped 6; count of bases not matched to a gene: 2. The CDR3 consists of 12 residues. DNA for the CDR3: TGTGCCAGCAGCCCGGACAGGGGCGAGCAGTACTTC. Encoded protein: CASSPDRGEQYF.

The J gene is TRBJ2-5, the V gene TRBV7-8, with 9 bases lining up with TRBD2. V lost 1 base and J lost 5; bases outside the gene matches: 14. Per germline, CDR1 SGHVS and CDR2 FQNEAQ. This CDR3 region has 18 residues. The DNA for the CDR3 is TGTGCCAGCAGCTTAGTTAGGCTAGCGGGGAGGGGAGAGGAGACCCAGTACTTC. Amino acids: CASSLVRLAGRGEETQYF.

V is TRBV29-1 and J is TRBJ2-1, with D perhaps assigned TRBD1 or TRBD2 (5 bases each). The CDR3 loop spans 15 amino acids. The germline V gene encodes CDR1 SQVTM and CDR2 ANQGSEA. V was clipped by 6 bases and J by 1 base, with 16 bases between them. The CDR3 loop is CSVRQQGESYNEQFF. The DNA for the CDR3 is TGCAGCGTCAGACAGCAGGGAGAGTCCTACAATGAGCAGTTCTTC.

This clone has only a few counts. The chain has TRBV7-2 and TRBJ1-1, with D possibly being TRBD1 (6 bases). V shed 3 bases and J shed 4 bases, with 15 bases lying between them. Germline V gives CDR1 SGHTA, CDR2 FQGNSA. The CDR3 totals 15 residues. CDR3: CASSLEVDRTTEAFF. CDR3 DNA sequence: TGTGCCAGCAGCTTGGAAGTTGACAGGACCACTGAAGCTTTCTTT.

The chain has TRBV7-2 and TRBJ2-7; the match to TRBD1 covers 10 bases. Trimming removed 5 bases from V and 2 bases from J; junction bases left unmatched: 6. This CDR3 spans 15 amino acids. Germline V gene data show CDR1 as SGHTA and CDR2 as FQGNSA. CDR3 DNA: TGTGCCAGCAGCCCCGGGACAGGGGTTCCCTACGAGCAGTACTTC. Its translation is CASSPGTGVPYEQYF.

V and J are TRBV7-9 and TRBJ2-1, with 9 positions matching TRBD1. V was clipped by 2 bases and J by 10 bases; unmatched bases: 6. Germline CDR1 reads SEHNR; CDR2 reads FQNEAQ (reference sequence). The CDR3 is 14 residues long. The CDR3 nucleotides read TGTGCCAGCAGCTTACTGGACAGGGGCATCGAGCAGTTCTTC. Its protein is CASSLLDRGIEQFF.

This clone was seen a handful of times. V and J are TRBV7-2 and TRBJ1-1; D is uncertain. This CDR3 is 12 amino acids long. Deletions cut 5 bases from V and 7 bases from J, with 11 bases between. Germline CDR1 reads SGHTA; CDR2 reads FQGNSA. The CDR3 loop is CASSPAQREAFF. The DNA of the CDR3 is TGTGCCAGCAGCCCGGCACAGCGTGAAGCTTTCTTT.

V and J are TRBV7-3 and TRBJ1-1; possible D gene TRBD1, 6 bases. The CDR3 covers 15 residues. Germline CDR1 is SGHTA and CDR2 is FQGTGA. The V gene lost 5 bases and the J gene lost 3 bases, with 16 bases spanning the gap. The CDR3 sequence is CASSPQGLGDTEAFF. CDR3 sequence (DNA): TGTGCCAGCAGCCCTCAGGGGCTGGGGGACACTGAAGCTTTCTTT.

This clone was found a few times. CDR3 nucleotide sequence: TGTGCCAGTAGTCAAGCCCCTTATGGCTACACCTTC. Encoded protein: CASSQAPYGYTF. J is TRBJ1-2 and V is TRBV19; D gene uncertain. The V end lost 5 bases, the J end lost 5 bases, and 9 bases lay between the germline ends. The length of the CDR3 is 12 residues. The germline gives CDR1 LNHDA, CDR2 SQIVND (reference sequence).